Below, 29 T cell receptor beta chains from the same sample are listed, as sequenced in a study of cytomegalovirus exposure and HLA in healthy donors. Generated by immunoSEQ multiplex PCR, the TCRdb table keeps only in-frame clones and is missing some. The data show roughly 230,000 clones, about 90% seen once. The sequencing input was PBMCs. The receptors shown here come from a woman aged 25 to 45 in good health and CMV-seronegative.

This clone came up once. The rearrangement links TRBV15 to TRBJ2-7; 8 bases align to TRBD1. V gave up 3 bases and J gave up 6 bases; unmatched junction bases: 4. CDR3 length equals 13 residues. CDR1 and CDR2 from the germline V gene are LNHNV and YYDKDF (reference sequence). The CDR3 reads CATSRGDRIEQYF. Here the CDR3 DNA reads TGTGCCACCAGCAGGGGGGACAGGATCGAGCAGTACTTC.

J is TRBJ2-1 and V is TRBV2; no clear D gene. V was trimmed by 6 bases and J by 0 bases, leaving 12 bases between them. Germline lookup yields CDR1 SNHLY and CDR2 FYNNEI. The CDR3 covers 15 residues. The CDR3 sequence: CASRPVLTSYNEQFF. DNA for the CDR3: TGTGCCAGCAGACCGGTGCTAACCTCCTACAATGAGCAGTTCTTC.

The chain recombines TRBV5-6 with TRBJ2-5, with 9 bases identical to TRBD2. Germline V gives CDR1 SGHDT, CDR2 YYEEEE. The CDR3 consists of 15 residues. The ends lost 2 bases at V and 5 bases at J; junction bases unmatched: 7. This CDR3 reads CASSFERGAWETQYF. Written as DNA, the CDR3 is TGTGCCAGCAGCTTCGAGCGGGGGGCCTGGGAGACCCAGTACTTC. The full variable domain, in which reference TRBV5-6 and TRBJ2-5 provide the parts outside the CDR3, is DAGVTQSPTHLIKTRGQQVTLRCSPKSGHDTVSWYQQALGQGPQFIFQYYEEEERQRGNFPDRFSGHQFPNYSSELNVNALLLGDSALYLCASSFERGAWETQYFGPGTRLLVL.

This clone came up a few times. The chain couples TRBV2 to TRBJ1-3; possibly TRBD1 for D (6 bases). V lost 5 bases and J lost 4, with 12 bases in between. This CDR3 has 14 residues. Germline CDR1 and CDR2: SNHLY and FYNNEI. Here the CDR3 DNA reads TGTGCCAGCAGTCACGGGACACCCGGAAACACCATATATTTT. Translated: CASSHGTPGNTIYF.

V usage is TRBV29-1 and J usage is TRBJ2-1; TRBD2 matches at 10 bases. The junction had 11 bases not matched to a gene; V was cut back by 3 bases and J by 0 bases. CDR3 length: 18 amino acids. Per germline, CDR1 SQVTM and CDR2 ANQGSEA. CDR3 in amino acids: CSVDGLGSSGSSYNEQFF. In DNA form, the CDR3 reads TGCAGCGTTGACGGACTTGGGTCTAGCGGGAGCTCCTACAATGAGCAGTTCTTC.

V and J are TRBV29-1 and TRBJ2-1, with 7 bases lining up with TRBD2. From germline, CDR1 is SQVTM and CDR2 ANQGSEA. The CDR3 is 15 residues long. The J segment lost 3 bases and the V segment lost 7 bases, leaving 12 bases of the junction unmatched. The DNA of the CDR3 is TGCAGCGGTGTTGATGGGCTAGCGGACTACAATGAGCAGTTCTTC. Encoded protein: CSGVDGLADYNEQFF.

This chain uses TRBV2 with TRBJ2-5; D gene uncertain. The CDR3 length is 12 residues. Germline V lookup: CDR1 SNHLY, CDR2 FYNNEI. V lost 7 bases and J lost 4, with 10 bases in between. The chain's CDR3 is CASKGIGETQYF. The CDR3 nucleotides are TGTGCCAGCAAGGGAATTGGAGAGACCCAGTACTTC.

This chain links TRBV25-1 with TRBJ1-1, with no clear D. The CDR3 has 13 residues. Trimming pared 5 bases from V and 1 base from J, leaving 8 bases between. The germline gives CDR1 MGHDK, CDR2 SYGVNS. CDR3 in amino acids: CASSSTTNTEAFF. The DNA of the CDR3 is TGTGCCAGCAGTTCGACGACGAACACTGAAGCTTTCTTT.

The rearrangement joins TRBV7-2 to TRBJ1-5, with no clear D. Germline V gives CDR1 SGHTA, CDR2 FQGNSA. V was cut by 1 base and J by 6 bases, with 7 bases left in between. The CDR3 loop spans 13 amino acids. CDR3 DNA: TGTGCCAGCAGCTTAGGAAGGAGTCAGCCCCAGCATTTT. Protein: CASSLGRSQPQHF.

This clone was detected only once. The V gene is TRBV9, the J gene TRBJ2-2, with 7 bases identical to TRBD2. The CDR3 is made up of 15 amino acids. Per the germline V gene, CDR1 is SGDLS and CDR2 is YYNGEE. With 2 bases clipped from V and 7 bases from J, the junction kept 8 bases outside the gene matches. CDR3 protein: CASSVDGGSFGELFF. The CDR3 coding sequence is TGTGCCAGCAGCGTCGACGGGGGGAGCTTCGGGGAGCTGTTTTTT.

The CDR3 DNA reads as TGTGCCACCAGCCTTTCTGGGGGGGAGGACACCGGGGAGCTGTTTTTT. Translation gives CATSLSGGEDTGELFF. The rearrangement links TRBV15 to TRBJ2-2; 7 nucleotides line up with TRBD2. In germline, CDR1 is LNHNV, CDR2 YYDKDF (reference sequence). This CDR3 contains 16 residues. The V gene end was trimmed by 5 bases and the J gene end by 3 bases; junction bases not matched to a gene: 9.

The J gene is TRBJ2-7, the V gene TRBV5-1, with D perhaps matching TRBD2 (5 bases). The germline V gene has CDR1 SGHRS and CDR2 YFSETQ. Trimming removed 0 bases from V and 7 bases from J, with 17 bases in between. The CDR3 contains 15 residues. The CDR3 DNA is TGCGCCAGCAGCTTGGGGACTCTAACGGGTCGTGAGCAGTACTTC. It encodes CASSLGTLTGREQYF.

CDR3 region: CASSLVAGSTDTQYF. DNA of the CDR3: TGTGCCAGCAGCTTGGTGGCAGGGAGCACAGATACGCAGTATTTT. The gene calls are TRBV7-9 and TRBJ2-3; D may be TRBD1 (5 bases). The V end was cut by 3 bases, the J end by 0 bases, with 10 bases between. There are 15 residues in the CDR3. Looked up from germline, CDR1 is SEHNR and CDR2 is FQNEAQ (reference sequence). Complete variable domain (other parts from reference TRBV7-9 and TRBJ2-3): DTGVSQNPRHKITKRGQNVTFRCDPISEHNRLYWYRQTLGQGPEFLTYFQNEAQLEKSRLLSDRFSAERPKGSFSTLEIQRTEQGDSAMYLCASSLVAGSTDTQYFGPGTRLTVL.

The rearrangement links TRBV5-1 to TRBJ2-3; D unclear. V was shortened by 3 bases and J by 4 bases, with 9 bases between the two germline ends. The CDR3 contains 13 residues. Per the germline V gene, CDR1 is SGHRS and CDR2 is YFSETQ. CDR3 coding DNA: TGCGCCAGCAGCTACACCGCGGCAGATACGCAGTATTTT. Its translation is CASSYTAADTQYF.

The V and J genes are TRBV28 and TRBJ1-2; 9 nucleotides align to TRBD1. With 4 bases clipped from V and 4 bases from J, the junction kept 4 bases outside the gene matches. The CDR3 has 14 amino acids. Per the germline V gene, CDR1 is MDHEN and CDR2 is SYDVKM. The CDR3 is CASSSGQGPYGYTF. CDR3 nucleotide sequence: TGTGCCAGCAGTTCGGGACAGGGCCCCTATGGCTACACCTTC.

This clone has a single count. As DNA, the CDR3 is TGTGCCAGCAGTTTGAGCGGGGGTAGCGGGACTTACAATGAGCAGTTCTTC. This codes for CASSLSGGSGTYNEQFF. The chain recombines TRBV27 with TRBJ2-1; 8 bases are a match to TRBD2. J was trimmed by 4 bases and V by 3 bases; bases with no gene match: 11. Looked up from germline, CDR1 is MNHEY and CDR2 is SMNVEV (reference sequence). This CDR3 contains 17 residues.

This clone was counted a single time. In the same sample, other DNA sequences code for this CDR3. The V gene is TRBV13, the J gene TRBJ2-1; no reliable D call. The V end lost 0 bases, the J end lost 7 bases, and 4 bases lay between the germline ends. Germline V gene lookup returns CDR1 PRHDT and CDR2 FYEKMQ (reference sequence). The CDR3 extends over 12 amino acids. CDR3 region: CASSLGGNEQFF. For the CDR3, the DNA is TGTGCCAGCAGCTTAGGGGGGAATGAGCAGTTCTTC.

The chain joins TRBV5-5 to TRBJ1-2; 7 bases fit TRBD1. Germline V lookup: CDR1 SGHKS, CDR2 YYEKEE (reference sequence). The CDR3 consists of 15 residues. With 3 bases clipped from V and 5 bases from J, the junction kept 10 bases outside the gene matches. CDR3 region: CASSWGTDQGYGYTF. The DNA for the CDR3 is TGTGCCAGCAGCTGGGGGACAGACCAGGGGTATGGCTACACCTTC. The variable domain in full, completed from reference TRBV5-5 and TRBJ1-2, reads DAGVTQSPTHLIKTRGQQVTLRCSPISGHKSVSWYQQVLGQGPQFIFQYYEKEERGRGNFPDRFSARQFPNYSSELNVNALLLGDSALYLCASSWGTDQGYGYTFGSGTRLTVV.

The gene calls are TRBV28 and TRBJ2-1; 10 bases fit TRBD2. The CDR3 loop spans 17 amino acids. The ends lost 5 bases at V and 4 bases at J; junction bases unmatched: 11. CDR1 is MDHEN, CDR2 SYDVKM, per germline. Here the CDR3 DNA reads TGTGCCAGCAGTACATACCTAGCGGGAGACTTGTACAATGAGCAGTTCTTC. It is translated as CASSTYLAGDLYNEQFF.

CDR3 DNA: TGTGCCAGCAGCCCCAGGGGGAGGAGGAACTACGAGCAGTACTTC. Protein sequence: CASSPRGRRNYEQYF. The chain links TRBV28 to TRBJ2-7, with a weak D call TRBD1 (7 bases). CDR3 length: 15 residues. Germline CDR1 MDHEN, CDR2 SYDVKM. V lost 6 bases and J lost 3, with 18 bases in between.

This clone was detected only once. The chain is built from TRBV7-8 and TRBJ1-1, with D perhaps matching TRBD1 (6 bases). This CDR3 is 15 amino acids long. Trimming took 2 bases from V and 4 from J, leaving 14 bases between them. Looked up from germline, CDR1 is SGHVS and CDR2 is FQNEAQ. The CDR3 DNA reads as TGTGCCAGCAGCTTATGGGGTCAAGGGGGCACTGAAGCTTTCTTT. Translated, it gives CASSLWGQGGTEAFF.

The chain joins TRBV2 to TRBJ2-7; tentative D call: TRBD2 (6 bases). Trimming pared 0 bases from V and 0 bases from J, leaving 12 bases between. The CDR3 totals 16 residues. The germline V gene has CDR1 SNHLY and CDR2 FYNNEI. Written as DNA, the CDR3 is TGTGCCAGCAGTGAAGCGCGGGGCGCACCCTCCTACGAGCAGTACTTC. It codes for CASSEARGAPSYEQYF. Full variable domain (rest looked up from reference TRBV2 and TRBJ2-7): EPEVTQTPSHQVTQMGQEVILRCVPISNHLYFYWYRQILGQKVEFLVSFYNNEISEKSEIFDDQFSVERPDGSNFTLKIRSTKLEDSAMYFCASSEARGAPSYEQYFGPGTRLTVT.

V gene TRBV19 combines with J gene TRBJ2-7, with a possible D match to TRBD2 (6 bases). Germline CDR1 LNHDA, CDR2 SQIVND (reference sequence). Trimming removed 0 bases at V and 6 bases at J, with 15 bases between. This CDR3 is 15 amino acids long. CDR3 bases: TGTGCCAGTAGTATAGATCTGCGCGGGGCGGCCGAGCAGTACTTC. This codes for CASSIDLRGAAEQYF.

J is TRBJ2-3 and V is TRBV18; no clear D gene. V was cut by 2 bases and J by 0 bases, with 15 bases left in between. This CDR3 spans 17 amino acids. Per the germline V gene, CDR1 is KGHSH and CDR2 is LQKENI. In nucleotides, the CDR3 is TGTGCCAGCTCACCAGTTTTTATAGCATCTAGCACAGATACGCAGTATTTT. It specifies CASSPVFIASSTDTQYF.

This chain uses TRBV6-1 with TRBJ1-2, with 7 bases aligning to TRBD1. With V trimmed by 5 bases and J by 5 bases, 11 bases remained unmatched. The CDR3 extends over 15 amino acids. Germline values: CDR1 MNHNS, CDR2 SASEGT. CDR3 sequence reads: CASSSQGSSAYGYTF. DNA of the CDR3: TGTGCCAGCAGTTCACAGGGGTCCTCTGCGTATGGCTACACCTTC.

The gene calls are TRBV28 and TRBJ2-1, with 11 bases matching TRBD1. From germline, CDR1 is MDHEN and CDR2 SYDVKM. The CDR3 is made up of 16 amino acids. V trimming: 1 base; J trimming: 9 bases; junction bases outside the gene matches: 8. The CDR3 region has the DNA TGTGCCAGCAGTTTATCCCCCTCGGGGACAGGGGGTGAGCAGTTCTTC. Translating it yields CASSLSPSGTGGEQFF.

V gene TRBV27 combines with J gene TRBJ2-1; D might be TRBD2 (5 bases). This CDR3 is built from 15 residues. The germline CDR1 and CDR2 sequences are MNHEY and SMNVEV (reference sequence). V was shortened by 2 bases and J by 0 bases, with 8 bases between the two germline ends. DNA for the CDR3: TGTGCCAGCAGTTTAGGAGGAAACTCCTACAATGAGCAGTTCTTC. Amino acid sequence: CASSLGGNSYNEQFF.

This clone has more than one count but fewer than ten. The chain couples TRBV7-3 to TRBJ2-7; D not resolved. The germline V gene has CDR1 SGHTA and CDR2 FQGTGA. This CDR3 comprises 13 residues. V gave up 0 bases and J gave up 5 bases, with 8 bases separating them. The CDR3 protein is CASSLTPDNEQYF. The DNA for the CDR3 is TGTGCCAGCAGCTTAACACCCGACAACGAGCAGTACTTC.

This clone has just a few counts. The chain uses TRBV10-3 and TRBJ2-7, with D perhaps matching TRBD2 (6 bases). The CDR3 is made up of 13 amino acids. Trimming stripped 8 bases from V and 0 bases from J, with 11 bases between. Germline V lookup: CDR1 ENHRY, CDR2 SYGVKD. CDR3 loop: CAIRGRSSYEQYF. DNA of the CDR3: TGTGCCATCCGGGGGAGGAGCTCCTACGAGCAGTACTTC.